The next 12 T cell receptor beta chains were all read from a single sample in a study of shared clonotypes between healthy human individuals. CD45RO-negative cells were positively selected for CCR7, leaving out terminally differentiated effector memory CD45RA+ cells. This table comes from immunoSEQ multiplex PCR, and its TCRdb copy is limited to in-frame clones, with some not included. This repertoire shows about 2 million clones, approximately 94% found once; its top ten account for 0.9% to 1.4%. The sequenced sample consisted of naive CD8+ T cells sorted from blood. Every receptor here comes from a man aged 18-30 years in good health.

This clone occurred once. The chain combines TRBV27 with TRBJ1-1, with a weak D call TRBD1 (5 bases). CDR1 is MNHEY and CDR2 is SMNVEV in the germline V gene (reference sequence). The CDR3 covers 15 residues. The ends were cut back, 6 bases at V and 3 bases at J, with 17 bases in the middle. CDR3 in DNA: TGTGCCAGCAGCATATCCGGGGTGGGGGACACTGAAGCTTTCTTT. Translated, it gives CASSISGVGDTEAFF.

CDR3 in DNA: TGTGCCAGCGGTACAGGGGGCTCTCGTATAGAAGCTTTCTTT. Residues: CASGTGGSRIEAFF. The chain has TRBV28 and TRBJ1-1; 9 nucleotides line up with TRBD1. Germline trimming cut 8 bases from V and 8 bases from J; bases unmatched to any gene: 12. The CDR3 covers 14 residues. CDR1 and CDR2 from the germline V gene are MDHEN and SYDVKM.

The genes are TRBV6-6 and TRBJ1-1, with a possible D match to TRBD1 (6 bases). The ends were cut back, 2 bases at V and 1 base at J, with 8 bases in the middle. The CDR3 sequence is 14 residues long. Germline loops: CDR1 MNHNY, CDR2 SVGAGI (reference sequence). CDR3 in amino acids: CASSYPDRNTEAFF. In nucleotides, the CDR3 is TGTGCCAGCAGTTACCCGGACAGGAACACTGAAGCTTTCTTT.

This chain joins TRBV5-1 and TRBJ2-5; no definite D call. The CDR3 extends over 13 amino acids. V gave up 5 bases and J gave up 4 bases, with 12 bases separating them. Germline CDR1 reads SGHRS; CDR2 reads YFSETQ. Here the CDR3 DNA reads TGCGCCAGCAGTTTCACCTCAGCAGAGACCCAGTACTTC. Protein product: CASSFTSAETQYF.

This CDR3 is CSARRASEAFF. The CDR3 DNA is TGCAGTGCGAGACGGGCCAGTGAAGCTTTCTTT. The rearrangement joins TRBV20-1 to TRBJ1-1; D not certain. The germline CDR1 and CDR2 sequences are DFQATT and SNEGSKA (reference sequence). This CDR3 is built from 11 residues. V was trimmed by 6 bases and J by 7 bases, leaving 12 bases between them.

The chain couples TRBV4-1 to TRBJ2-7; 13 nucleotides line up with TRBD2. Germline V gene lookup returns CDR1 MGHRA and CDR2 YSYEKL. This CDR3 has 18 residues. With V trimmed by 0 bases and J by 6 bases, 11 bases remained unmatched. The CDR3 protein is CASSQDGGLAGVAGEQYF. CDR3 nucleotide sequence: TGCGCCAGCAGCCAAGATGGAGGACTAGCGGGGGTCGCGGGCGAGCAGTACTTC.

This clone was picked up one time. This chain links TRBV4-1 with TRBJ2-5; 15 bases are shared with TRBD2. Germline V gives CDR1 MGHRA, CDR2 YSYEKL. V lost 3 bases to trimming and J lost 1 base; unmatched junction nucleotides: 12. CDR3 length equals 20 residues. CDR3 sequence reads: CASSHGLAGGRSGPQETQYF. CDR3 in DNA: TGCGCCAGCAGCCACGGACTAGCGGGAGGGAGGAGCGGCCCCCAAGAGACCCAGTACTTC.

On this clone: Other nucleotide sequences from this sample produce the same CDR3. The V call is TRBV27, the J call TRBJ2-7; D is ambiguous. Germline loops: CDR1 MNHEY, CDR2 SMNVEV (reference sequence). V was clipped by 0 bases and J by 3 bases, with 9 bases between them. This CDR3 comprises 14 residues. CDR3 loop: CASSLSPGLYEQYF. CDR3 nucleotides: TGTGCCAGCAGTTTATCCCCCGGCCTCTACGAGCAGTACTTC.

A single count supports this clone. The CDR3 spells CASSDESLEQYF. The CDR3 DNA follows: TGCGCCAGCAGTGACGAATCCTTGGAGCAGTACTTC. This sequence joins TRBV10-2 and TRBJ2-7; no clear D gene. Germline CDR1 and CDR2: WSHSY and SAAADI. The length of the CDR3 is 12 residues. V was pared by 3 bases and J by 7 bases, with 10 bases between.

The chain employs TRBV27 and TRBJ2-1; no clear D gene. Germline-derived CDR1 and CDR2 are MNHEY and SMNVEV (reference sequence). The germline V and J ends were trimmed by 6 bases and 6 bases, with 9 bases remaining between them. This CDR3 has 12 residues. Here the CDR3 reads CASSSWPNEQFF. The CDR3 nucleotides read TGTGCCAGCAGCTCTTGGCCCAATGAGCAGTTCTTC.

With regard to this clone: The sample has other DNA sequences that encode this CDR3 too. The V gene is TRBV6-5, the J gene TRBJ2-7; D is ambiguous. The CDR3 contains 14 residues. V gave up 0 bases and J gave up 2 bases, with 8 bases separating them. Germline lookup yields CDR1 MNHEY and CDR2 SVGAGI. The CDR3 region is CASSYSERPYEQYF. In DNA, the CDR3 is TGTGCCAGCAGTTACTCGGAGCGACCCTACGAGCAGTACTTC.

With respect to this clone: At the DNA level, this CDR3 is encoded by other sequences in the same sample as well. J is TRBJ2-1 and V is TRBV27, with D perhaps given as TRBD1 or TRBD2 (6 bases each). V was clipped by 3 bases and J by 9 bases, with 12 bases between them. The germline V gene has CDR1 MNHEY and CDR2 SMNVEV (reference sequence). There are 13 residues in the CDR3. The CDR3 DNA reads as TGTGCCAGCAGTTTGGGGGGCTCTGGTGAGCAGTTCTTC. Translation gives CASSLGGSGEQFF.